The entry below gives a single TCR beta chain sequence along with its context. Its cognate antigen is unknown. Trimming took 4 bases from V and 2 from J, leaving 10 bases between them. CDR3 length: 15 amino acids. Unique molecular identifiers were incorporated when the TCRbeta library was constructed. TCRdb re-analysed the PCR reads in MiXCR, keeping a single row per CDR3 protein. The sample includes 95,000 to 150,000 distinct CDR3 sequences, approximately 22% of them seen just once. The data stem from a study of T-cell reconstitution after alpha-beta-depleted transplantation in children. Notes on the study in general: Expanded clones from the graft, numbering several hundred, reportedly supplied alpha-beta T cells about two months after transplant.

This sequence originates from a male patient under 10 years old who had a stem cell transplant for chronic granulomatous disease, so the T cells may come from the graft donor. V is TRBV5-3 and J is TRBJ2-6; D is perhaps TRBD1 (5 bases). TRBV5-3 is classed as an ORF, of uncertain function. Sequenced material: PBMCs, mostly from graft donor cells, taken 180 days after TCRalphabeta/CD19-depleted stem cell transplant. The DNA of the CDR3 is TGTGCCAGAAGCGATCAGGGAACTGGGGCCAACGTCCTGACTTTC. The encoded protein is CARSDQGTGANVLTF.